Listed below are T cell receptor beta chains from one sample, sequenced in a study of blood T cell repertoires in COVID-19. Some clones are missing from TCRdb's copy, which holds only in-frame ones; the method was immunoSEQ multiplex PCR. Of just over 7,500 clones listed, 70% to 75% are singletons. The sequenced material came from peripheral blood. The receptors come from a human donor in a cohort sampled during active COVID-19. Both conserved end residues are part of each CDR3. Fields, in order: CDR3 protein, CDR3 DNA, J gene, V gene, clone size, D gene. D genes are given only for firm matches. Only some rows state a clone size, as once, few, many or a class for expanded clones.

CDR3aa: CASSYYRGGNYEQYF; CDR3nt: TGTGCCAGCAGTTACTACAGGGGTGGGAACTACGAGCAGTACTTC; j_gene: TRBJ2-7; v_gene: TRBV6-2/TRBV6-3; abundance: -; d_gene: TRBD1
CDR3aa: CAISESRTTYEQYF; CDR3nt: TGTGCCATCAGTGAGTCAAGGACTACCTACGAGCAGTACTTC; j_gene: TRBJ2-7; v_gene: TRBV10-3; abundance: -; d_gene: -
CDR3aa: CASSLRQGDYNEQFF; CDR3nt: TGTGCCAGTAGTCTCCGACAGGGGGACTACAATGAGCAGTTCTTC; j_gene: TRBJ2-1; v_gene: TRBV19; abundance: medium-sized; d_gene: TRBD1
CDR3aa: CASTKMVGGAPRKEKLFF; CDR3nt: TGTGCCAGCACCAAAATGGTGGGGGGGGCCCCCCGGAAGGAAAAACTGTTTTTT; j_gene: TRBJ1-4; v_gene: TRBV9; abundance: once; d_gene: -
CDR3aa: CASSLSPNTEAFF; CDR3nt: TGTGCCAGCAGTCTAAGCCCGAACACTGAAGCTTTCTTT; j_gene: TRBJ1-1; v_gene: TRBV12-3/TRBV12-4; abundance: -; d_gene: -
CDR3aa: CASSLGLAGTQETQYF; CDR3nt: TGTGCCAGCAGCTTAGGGTTAGCGGGCACTCAAGAGACCCAGTACTTC; j_gene: TRBJ2-5; v_gene: TRBV7-9; abundance: once; d_gene: TRBD2
CDR3aa: CASSDSTSGGSGYTF; CDR3nt: TGTGCCAGCAGTGACTCGACCTCCGGGGGGTCCGGCTACACCTTC; j_gene: TRBJ1-2; v_gene: TRBV6-4; abundance: -; d_gene: -
CDR3aa: CASSPLNEQFF; CDR3nt: TGTGCCAGCAGTCCACTCAATGAGCAGTTCTTC; j_gene: TRBJ2-1; v_gene: TRBV6-2/TRBV6-3; abundance: -; d_gene: -
CDR3aa: CASSLGPTGYGYTF; CDR3nt: TGTGCCAGCAGCTTAGGTCCGACAGGGTATGGCTACACCTTC; j_gene: TRBJ1-2; v_gene: TRBV7-6; abundance: -; d_gene: TRBD1
CDR3aa: CASSSGTSGTQGEQFF; CDR3nt: TGTGCCAGCAGCTCAGGGACTAGCGGGACCCAAGGTGAGCAGTTCTTC; j_gene: TRBJ2-1; v_gene: TRBV7-9; abundance: -; d_gene: TRBD2
CDR3aa: CASSLYGTSQEEKLFF; CDR3nt: TGTGCCAGCAGTTTATACGGGACAAGCCAGGAAGAAAAACTGTTTTTT; j_gene: TRBJ1-4; v_gene: TRBV27; abundance: few; d_gene: -
CDR3aa: CASSSGFGSYEQYF; CDR3nt: TGCGCCAGCAGCTCCGGGTTCGGTTCCTACGAGCAGTACTTC; j_gene: TRBJ2-7; v_gene: TRBV4-3; abundance: -; d_gene: -
CDR3aa: CASSIRARGIYEQYF; CDR3nt: TGTGCCAGTAGTATACGAGCGAGAGGGATCTACGAGCAGTACTTC; j_gene: TRBJ2-7; v_gene: TRBV19; abundance: -; d_gene: -
CDR3aa: CASSHRQSTEAFF; CDR3nt: TGTGCCAGCAGCCATAGACAGTCCACTGAAGCTTTCTTT; j_gene: TRBJ1-1; v_gene: TRBV6-5; abundance: -; d_gene: -
CDR3aa: CASSMGLDEFF; CDR3nt: TGTGCCAGTAGTATGGGACTAGATGAGTTCTTC; j_gene: TRBJ2-1; v_gene: TRBV19; abundance: few; d_gene: TRBD2
CDR3aa: CATSRDRVNYGYTF; CDR3nt: TGTGCCACCAGCCGGGACAGGGTCAACTATGGCTACACCTTC; j_gene: TRBJ1-2; v_gene: TRBV24-1; abundance: -; d_gene: TRBD1
CDR3aa: CASSPPGLAGTSTDTQYF; CDR3nt: TGCGCCAGCAGCCCGCCCGGGCTAGCGGGAACTAGCACAGATACGCAGTATTTT; j_gene: TRBJ2-3; v_gene: TRBV5-1; abundance: -; d_gene: TRBD2
CDR3aa: CAIQGSGANVLTF; CDR3nt: TGCGCCATCCAGGGCTCTGGGGCCAACGTCCTGACTTTC; j_gene: TRBJ2-6; v_gene: TRBV10-2; abundance: -; d_gene: -
CDR3aa: CASSFKAGVSYNEQFF; CDR3nt: TGTGCCAGCAGTTTTAAAGCGGGAGTGTCCTACAATGAGCAGTTCTTC; j_gene: TRBJ2-1; v_gene: TRBV28; abundance: -; d_gene: TRBD2
CDR3aa: CASSLGVSRGNTIYF; CDR3nt: TGTGCCAGCAGCTTAGGTGTCTCGAGAGGAAACACCATATATTTT; j_gene: TRBJ1-3; v_gene: TRBV13; abundance: -; d_gene: -
CDR3aa: CASSYLAGLSGNTIYF; CDR3nt: TGTGCCAGCAGTTACTTAGCAGGGCTCTCTGGAAACACCATATATTTT; j_gene: TRBJ1-3; v_gene: TRBV6-5; abundance: -; d_gene: -
CDR3aa: CASSGAEQYF; CDR3nt: TGTGCCAGCAGTGGGGCCGAGCAGTACTTC; j_gene: TRBJ2-7; v_gene: TRBV28; abundance: -; d_gene: -
CDR3aa: CASVTGGGPKDTQYF; CDR3nt: TGTGCTAGTGTTACCGGGGGGGGTCCGAAAGATACGCAGTATTTT; j_gene: TRBJ2-3; v_gene: TRBV12-5; abundance: -; d_gene: TRBD2
CDR3aa: CASSHGQSYEQYF; CDR3nt: TGTGCCAGCAGCCACGGACAGTCCTACGAGCAGTACTTC; j_gene: TRBJ2-7; v_gene: TRBV27; abundance: few; d_gene: -
CDR3aa: CASSRPTREADTQYF; CDR3nt: TGTGCCAGCAGCCGTCCGACTAGAGAAGCAGATACGCAGTATTTT; j_gene: TRBJ2-3; v_gene: TRBV11-2; abundance: -; d_gene: -
CDR3aa: CASSTGGRELFF; CDR3nt: TGTGCCAGCAGTACCGGCGGCCGGGAGCTGTTTTTT; j_gene: TRBJ2-2; v_gene: TRBV12-3/TRBV12-4; abundance: -; d_gene: -
CDR3aa: CSVEGGAGLAKNIQYF; CDR3nt: TGCAGCGTTGAGGGGGGTGCCGGACTAGCCAAAAACATTCAGTACTTC; j_gene: TRBJ2-4; v_gene: TRBV29-1; abundance: -; d_gene: -
CDR3aa: CASSWDSFTDTQYF; CDR3nt: TGTGCCAGCAGCTGGGACAGTTTCACAGATACGCAGTATTTT; j_gene: TRBJ2-3; v_gene: TRBV5-5; abundance: -; d_gene: TRBD1
CDR3aa: CASRAGTGISEKLFF; CDR3nt: TGTGCCAGCAGGGCCGGGACAGGGATTTCCGAAAAACTGTTTTTT; j_gene: TRBJ1-4; v_gene: TRBV28; abundance: -; d_gene: TRBD1
CDR3aa: CASSQSGNNEQFF; CDR3nt: TGTGCCAGCAGCCAGTCAGGGAACAATGAGCAGTTCTTC; j_gene: TRBJ2-1; v_gene: TRBV11-2; abundance: -; d_gene: -
CDR3aa: CASSLRLAGPWEQYF; CDR3nt: TGTGCCAGCAGCCTGCGGCTAGCGGGACCTTGGGAGCAGTACTTC; j_gene: TRBJ2-7; v_gene: TRBV6-5; abundance: -; d_gene: TRBD2
CDR3aa: CASSSRPGLANTGELFF; CDR3nt: TGTGCCAGCTCATCGAGACCGGGACTAGCGAACACCGGGGAGCTGTTTTTT; j_gene: TRBJ2-2; v_gene: TRBV18; abundance: -; d_gene: TRBD2